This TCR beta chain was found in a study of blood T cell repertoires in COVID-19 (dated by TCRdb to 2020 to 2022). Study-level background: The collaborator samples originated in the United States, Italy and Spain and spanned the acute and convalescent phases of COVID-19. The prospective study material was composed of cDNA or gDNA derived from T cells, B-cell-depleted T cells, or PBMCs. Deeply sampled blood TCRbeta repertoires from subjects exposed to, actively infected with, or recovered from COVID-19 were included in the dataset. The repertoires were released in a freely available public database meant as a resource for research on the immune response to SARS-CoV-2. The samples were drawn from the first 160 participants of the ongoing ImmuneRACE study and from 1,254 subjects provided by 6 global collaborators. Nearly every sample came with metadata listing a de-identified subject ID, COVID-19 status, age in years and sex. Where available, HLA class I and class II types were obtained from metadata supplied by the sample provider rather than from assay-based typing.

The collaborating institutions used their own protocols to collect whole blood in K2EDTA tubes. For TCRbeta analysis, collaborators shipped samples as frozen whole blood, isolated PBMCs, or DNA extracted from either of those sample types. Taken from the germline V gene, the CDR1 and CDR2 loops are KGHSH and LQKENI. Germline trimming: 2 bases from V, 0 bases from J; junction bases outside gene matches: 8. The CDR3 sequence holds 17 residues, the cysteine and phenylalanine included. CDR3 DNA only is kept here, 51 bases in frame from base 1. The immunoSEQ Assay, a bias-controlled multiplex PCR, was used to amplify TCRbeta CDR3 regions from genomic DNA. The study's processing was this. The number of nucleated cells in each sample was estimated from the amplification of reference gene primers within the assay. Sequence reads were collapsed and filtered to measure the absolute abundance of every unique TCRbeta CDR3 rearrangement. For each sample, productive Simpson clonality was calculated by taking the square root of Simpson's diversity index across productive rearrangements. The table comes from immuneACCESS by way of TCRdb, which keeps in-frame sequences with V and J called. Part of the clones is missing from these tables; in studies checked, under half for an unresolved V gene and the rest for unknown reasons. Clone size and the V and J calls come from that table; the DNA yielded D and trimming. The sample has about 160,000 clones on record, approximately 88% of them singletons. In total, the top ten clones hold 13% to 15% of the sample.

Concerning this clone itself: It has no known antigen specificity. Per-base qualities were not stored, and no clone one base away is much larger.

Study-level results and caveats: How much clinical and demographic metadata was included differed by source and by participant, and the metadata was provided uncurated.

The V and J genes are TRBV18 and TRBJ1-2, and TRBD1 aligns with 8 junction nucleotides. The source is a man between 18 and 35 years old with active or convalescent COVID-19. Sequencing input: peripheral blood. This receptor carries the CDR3 CASSPSGQGAANYGYTF. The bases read TGTGCCAGCTCACCATCTGGACAGGGAGCGGCTAACTATGGCTACACCTTC.